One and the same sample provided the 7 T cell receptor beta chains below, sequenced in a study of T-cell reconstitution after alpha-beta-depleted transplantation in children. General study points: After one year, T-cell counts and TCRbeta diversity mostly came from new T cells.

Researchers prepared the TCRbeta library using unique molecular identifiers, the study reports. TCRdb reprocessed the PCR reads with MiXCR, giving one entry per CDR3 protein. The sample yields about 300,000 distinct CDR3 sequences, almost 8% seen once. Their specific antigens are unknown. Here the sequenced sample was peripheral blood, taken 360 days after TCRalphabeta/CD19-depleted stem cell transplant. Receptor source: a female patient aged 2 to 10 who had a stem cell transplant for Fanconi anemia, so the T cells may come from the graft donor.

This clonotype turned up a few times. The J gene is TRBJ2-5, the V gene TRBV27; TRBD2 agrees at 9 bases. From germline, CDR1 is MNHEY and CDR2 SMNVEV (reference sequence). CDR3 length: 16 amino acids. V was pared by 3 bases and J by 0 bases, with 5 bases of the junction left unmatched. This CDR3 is CASSLTSGEYQETQYF. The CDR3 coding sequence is TGTGCCAGCAGTTTGACTAGCGGAGAGTACCAAGAGACCCAGTACTTC.

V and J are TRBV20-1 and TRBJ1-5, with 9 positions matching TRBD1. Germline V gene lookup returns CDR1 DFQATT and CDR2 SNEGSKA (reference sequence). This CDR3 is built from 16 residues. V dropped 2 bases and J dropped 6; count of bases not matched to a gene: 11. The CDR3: CSARPSGQGLSQPQHF. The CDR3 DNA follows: TGCAGTGCTAGACCCTCGGGACAGGGTTTGAGTCAGCCCCAGCATTTT.

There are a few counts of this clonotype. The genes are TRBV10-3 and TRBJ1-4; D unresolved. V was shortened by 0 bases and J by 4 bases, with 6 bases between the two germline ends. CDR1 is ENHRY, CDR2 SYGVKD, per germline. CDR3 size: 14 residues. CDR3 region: CAISESKLNEKLFF. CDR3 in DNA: TGTGCCATCAGTGAGTCGAAGCTTAATGAAAAACTGTTTTTT.

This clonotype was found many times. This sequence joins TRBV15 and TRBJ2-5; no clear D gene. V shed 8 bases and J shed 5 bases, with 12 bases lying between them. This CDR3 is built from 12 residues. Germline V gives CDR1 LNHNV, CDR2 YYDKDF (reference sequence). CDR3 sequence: CATQTEEETQYF. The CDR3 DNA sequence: TGTGCCACCCAGACTGAAGAGGAGACCCAGTACTTC. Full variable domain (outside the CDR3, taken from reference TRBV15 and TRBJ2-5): DAMVIQNPRYQVTQFGKPVTLSCSQTLNHNVMYWYQQKSSQAPKLLFHYYDKDFNNEADTPDNFQSRRPNTSFCFLDIRSPGLGDTAMYLCATQTEEETQYFGPGTRLLVL.

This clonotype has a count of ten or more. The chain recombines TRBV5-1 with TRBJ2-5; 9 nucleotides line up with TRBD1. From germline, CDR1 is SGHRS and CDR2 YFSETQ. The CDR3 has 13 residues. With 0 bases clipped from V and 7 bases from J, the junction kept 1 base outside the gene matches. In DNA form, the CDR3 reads TGCGCCAGCAGCTTGGGACAGGGGGGGACCCAGTACTTC. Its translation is CASSLGQGGTQYF.

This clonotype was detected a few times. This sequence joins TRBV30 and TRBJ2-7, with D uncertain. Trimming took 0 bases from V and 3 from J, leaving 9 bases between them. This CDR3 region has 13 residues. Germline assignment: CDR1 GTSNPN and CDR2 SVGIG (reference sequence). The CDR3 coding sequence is TGTGCCTGGAGTGTTAACCGCTACTACGAGCAGTACTTC. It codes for CAWSVNRYYEQYF.

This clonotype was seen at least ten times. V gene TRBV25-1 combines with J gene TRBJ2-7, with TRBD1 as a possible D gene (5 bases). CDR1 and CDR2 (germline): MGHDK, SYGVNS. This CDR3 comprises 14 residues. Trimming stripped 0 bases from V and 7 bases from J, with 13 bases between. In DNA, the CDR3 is TGTGCCAGCAGTGAATATAAGGGGCTCGGGGAGCAGTACTTC. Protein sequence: CASSEYKGLGEQYF.